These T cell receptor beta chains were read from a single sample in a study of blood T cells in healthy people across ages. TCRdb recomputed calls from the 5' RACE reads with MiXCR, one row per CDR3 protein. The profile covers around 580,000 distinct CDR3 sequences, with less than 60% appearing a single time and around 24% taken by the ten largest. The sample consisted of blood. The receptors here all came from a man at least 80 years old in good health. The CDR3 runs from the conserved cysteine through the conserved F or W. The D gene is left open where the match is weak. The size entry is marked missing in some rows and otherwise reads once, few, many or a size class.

CDR3aa: CASSTQDGVWETQYF
CDR3nt: TGTGCCAGCAGCACCCAGGATGGGGTGTGGGAGACCCAGTACTTC
len: 15
v_gene: TRBV9
j_gene: TRBJ2-5
abundance: few
d_gene: NA

CDR3aa: CASRSQRTQYF
CDR3nt: TGTGCCAGCAGGTCCCAAAGGACCCAGTACTTC
len: 11
v_gene: TRBV7-2
j_gene: TRBJ2-5
abundance: few
d_gene: NA

CDR3aa: CSGTGHTGELFF
CDR3nt: TGCAGTGGGACAGGCCACACCGGGGAGCTGTTTTTT
len: 12
v_gene: TRBV20-1
j_gene: TRBJ2-2
abundance: NA
d_gene: TRBD1

CDR3aa: CASTPGGSYNEQYF
CDR3nt: TGTGCCAGCACCCCAGGGGGGTCCTACAATGAGCAGTACTTC
len: 14
v_gene: TRBV11-1
j_gene: TRBJ2-5
abundance: NA
d_gene: NA

CDR3aa: CASSRTGEKAFF
CDR3nt: TGTGCCAGCAGCCGGACAGGGGAAAAAGCTTTCTTT
len: 12
v_gene: TRBV7-2
j_gene: TRBJ1-1
abundance: NA
d_gene: TRBD1

CDR3aa: CASSLVTGEGETQYF
CDR3nt: TGTGCCAGCAGCTTAGTTACGGGAGAGGGTGAGACCCAGTACTTC
len: 15
v_gene: TRBV7-2
j_gene: TRBJ2-5
abundance: few
d_gene: NA

CDR3aa: CASRRDYTDTQYF
CDR3nt: TGTGCCAGCAGACGGGACTACACAGATACGCAGTATTTT
len: 13
v_gene: TRBV6-5
j_gene: TRBJ2-3
abundance: many
d_gene: TRBD2

CDR3aa: CASSYKITGDTGELFF
CDR3nt: TGCGCCAGCAGCTATAAAATAACAGGGGACACCGGGGAGCTGTTTTTT
len: 16
v_gene: TRBV5-1
j_gene: TRBJ2-2
abundance: NA
d_gene: TRBD1

CDR3aa: CASSHRGQVSAQYF
CDR3nt: TGTGCCAGCAGTCACCGGGGCCAGGTTTCTGCCCAGTACTTC
len: 14
v_gene: TRBV27
j_gene: TRBJ2-5
abundance: NA
d_gene: NA

CDR3aa: CASSLNPGLTYNEQFF
CDR3nt: TGTGCCAGCAGCTTAAACCCGGGACTGACCTACAATGAGCAGTTCTTC
len: 16
v_gene: TRBV7-3
j_gene: TRBJ2-1
abundance: NA
d_gene: NA

CDR3aa: CASSLRAESFEQYF
CDR3nt: TGTGCCAGCAGCTTAAGGGCTGAATCATTCGAGCAGTACTTC
len: 14
v_gene: TRBV7-9
j_gene: TRBJ2-7
abundance: NA
d_gene: NA

CDR3aa: CASSLTSGRDTQYF
CDR3nt: TGTGCCAGCAGCTTGACTAGCGGGAGAGATACGCAGTATTTT
len: 14
v_gene: TRBV7-3
j_gene: TRBJ2-3
abundance: NA
d_gene: TRBD2

CDR3aa: CASSPGRGPHEQYF
CDR3nt: TGTGCCAGCAGCCCCGGCAGGGGCCCCCACGAGCAGTACTTC
len: 14
v_gene: TRBV12-3/TRBV12-4
j_gene: TRBJ2-7
abundance: few
d_gene: NA

CDR3aa: CASSVEARNYEQYF
CDR3nt: TGTGCCAGCAGCGTAGAGGCAAGGAACTACGAGCAGTACTTC
len: 14
v_gene: TRBV9
j_gene: TRBJ2-7
abundance: NA
d_gene: NA

CDR3aa: CASTQPGRNGYTF
CDR3nt: TGTGCCAGCACACAGCCGGGCAGGAATGGCTACACCTTC
len: 13
v_gene: TRBV7-2
j_gene: TRBJ1-2
abundance: once
d_gene: NA

CDR3aa: CASSASGRANTDTQYF
CDR3nt: TGTGCCAGCAGCGCTAGCGGGAGGGCCAACACAGATACGCAGTATTTT
len: 16
v_gene: TRBV7-2
j_gene: TRBJ2-3
abundance: NA
d_gene: TRBD2

CDR3aa: CASSDGTVDEQFF
CDR3nt: TGTGCCAGCAGTGACGGAACCGTCGATGAGCAGTTCTTC
len: 13
v_gene: TRBV2
j_gene: TRBJ2-1
abundance: NA
d_gene: NA

CDR3aa: CSARGPGRSDTQYF
CDR3nt: TGCAGTGCTAGAGGCCCCGGTCGTTCAGATACGCAGTATTTT
len: 14
v_gene: TRBV20-1
j_gene: TRBJ2-3
abundance: few
d_gene: NA

CDR3aa: CASSKQGRFDEKLFF
CDR3nt: TGTGCCAGCAGCAAACAGGGAAGGTTTGATGAAAAACTGTTTTTT
len: 15
v_gene: TRBV5-6
j_gene: TRBJ1-4
abundance: once
d_gene: NA

CDR3aa: CSARQFKGTHSTDTQYF
CDR3nt: TGCAGTGCTAGACAATTCAAGGGGACACACAGCACAGATACGCAGTATTTT
len: 17
v_gene: TRBV20-1
j_gene: TRBJ2-3
abundance: NA
d_gene: NA

CDR3aa: CASGGTEAFF
CDR3nt: TGTGCCAGTGGGGGCACTGAAGCTTTCTTT
len: 10
v_gene: TRBV30
j_gene: TRBJ1-1
abundance: NA
d_gene: NA

CDR3aa: CATIRRAVTDTQYF
CDR3nt: TGTGCCACTATTCGCAGAGCTGTCACAGATACGCAGTATTTT
len: 14
v_gene: TRBV12-3/TRBV12-4
j_gene: TRBJ2-3
abundance: NA
d_gene: NA

CDR3aa: CASSPRQGIGTDTQYF
CDR3nt: TGTGCCAGCAGCCCTAGACAGGGAATAGGCACAGATACGCAGTATTTT
len: 16
v_gene: TRBV4-2
j_gene: TRBJ2-3
abundance: NA
d_gene: TRBD1

CDR3aa: CASSPGVYQPQHF
CDR3nt: TGTGCCAGCAGCCCGGGCGTTTATCAGCCCCAGCATTTT
len: 13
v_gene: TRBV4-2
j_gene: TRBJ1-5
abundance: NA
d_gene: NA

CDR3aa: CASSYSLGTGTGELFF
CDR3nt: TGTGCCAGCAGTTACTCGTTGGGTACGGGAACCGGGGAGCTGTTTTTT
len: 16
v_gene: TRBV6-6
j_gene: TRBJ2-2
abundance: NA
d_gene: NA

CDR3aa: CASSLGQAAYEQYF
CDR3nt: TGCGCCAGCAGCTTGGGACAGGCCGCCTACGAGCAGTACTTC
len: 14
v_gene: TRBV5-1
j_gene: TRBJ2-7
abundance: many
d_gene: NA

CDR3aa: CASSRTGATNEKLFF
CDR3nt: TGTGCCAGCAGTCGAACAGGGGCAACTAATGAAAAACTGTTTTTT
len: 15
v_gene: TRBV12-3/TRBV12-4
j_gene: TRBJ1-4
abundance: NA
d_gene: TRBD1